This TCR beta chain comes out of a study of T cell repertoires in cytomegalovirus infection. TCRdb fed the reads into MiXCR, producing one record per CDR3 protein. The sample carries about 890,000 distinct CDR3 sequences, approximately 33% recorded once. About this clonotype: Its specificity is not known.

CDR1 SGDLS and CDR2 YYNGEE come from the germline V gene. This CDR3 is built from 14 residues. Deletions cut 5 bases from V and 6 bases from J, with 14 bases between. This TCR was recovered from a human donor in good health (CMV status not recorded). Some clones in this sample may be carry-over from other donors' samples. The material was cultured CD8+ T cells from PBMCs, obtained from culture after CMV antigen stimulation. This sequence joins TRBV9 and TRBJ2-2; tentatively, D is TRBD2 (5 bases). The DNA for the CDR3 is TGTGCCAGCAGTCTAGAGGGTGGGGCCGGGGAGCTGTTTTTT. Its protein product is CASSLEGGAGELFF. The variable domain in full, completed from reference TRBV9 and TRBJ2-2, reads DSGVTQTPKHLITATGQRVTLRCSPRSGDLSVYWYQQSLDQGLQFLIQYYNGEERAKGNILERFSAQQFPDLHSELNLSSLELGDSALYFCASSLEGGAGELFFGEGSRLTVL.